The clone carrying this T cell receptor beta chain was detected only a few times. The data were taken from a study of shared clonotypes between healthy human individuals. This was a deep-level run. Sequencing was performed with immunoSEQ multiplex PCR; in TCRdb, only in-frame clones are kept and a portion is missing. This sample has 100,000 to 120,000 clones, with around 68% found just once. From germline, CDR1 is MGHRA and CDR2 YSYEKL. Deletions cut 1 base from V and 0 bases from J, with 9 bases between. The CDR3 is 15 residues long. Sequencing was carried out using memory CD8+ T cells sorted from blood. Described subset: CD45RO+ cells pooled with CCR7-negative TemRA cells. The rearrangement links TRBV4-1 to TRBJ1-2, with D possibly TRBD1 on 6 matching bases. The sequence derives from a young woman in good health. The DNA for the CDR3 is TGCGCCAGCAGCCAAGCCGGGGGCGCTAACTATGGCTACACCTTC. Its protein product is CASSQAGGANYGYTF.